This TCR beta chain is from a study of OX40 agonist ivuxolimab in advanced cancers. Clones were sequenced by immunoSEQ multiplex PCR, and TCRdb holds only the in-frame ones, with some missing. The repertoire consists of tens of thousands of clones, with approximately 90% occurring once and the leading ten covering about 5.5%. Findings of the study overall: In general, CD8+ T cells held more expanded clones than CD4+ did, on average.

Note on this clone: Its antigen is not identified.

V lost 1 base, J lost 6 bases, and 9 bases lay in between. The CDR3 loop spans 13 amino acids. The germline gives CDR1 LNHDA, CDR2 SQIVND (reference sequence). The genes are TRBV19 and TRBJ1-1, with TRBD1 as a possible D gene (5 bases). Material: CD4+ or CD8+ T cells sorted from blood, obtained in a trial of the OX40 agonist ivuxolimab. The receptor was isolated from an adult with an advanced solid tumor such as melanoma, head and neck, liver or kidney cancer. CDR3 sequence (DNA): TGTGCCAGTAGTATAGGGGCGGGGGCTGAAGCTTTCTTT. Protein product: CASSIGAGAEAFF.